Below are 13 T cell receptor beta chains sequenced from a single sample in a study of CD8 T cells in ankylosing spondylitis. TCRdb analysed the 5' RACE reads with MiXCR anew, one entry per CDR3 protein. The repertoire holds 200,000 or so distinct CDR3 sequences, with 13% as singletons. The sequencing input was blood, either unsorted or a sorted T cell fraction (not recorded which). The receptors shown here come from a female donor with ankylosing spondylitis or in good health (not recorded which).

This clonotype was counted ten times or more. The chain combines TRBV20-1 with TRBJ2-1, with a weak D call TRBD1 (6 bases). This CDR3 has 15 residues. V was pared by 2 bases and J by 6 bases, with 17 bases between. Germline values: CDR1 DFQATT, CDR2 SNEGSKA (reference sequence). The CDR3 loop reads CSARRKKMGANEQFF. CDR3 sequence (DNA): TGCAGTGCTAGAAGAAAGAAAATGGGGGCCAATGAGCAGTTCTTC.

CDR3 sequence: CASSLFGQGPDTQYF. The CDR3 DNA reads as TGCGCCAGCAGCTTGTTCGGACAGGGCCCAGATACGCAGTATTTT. The chain joins TRBV5-1 to TRBJ2-3; 8 nucleotides match TRBD1. The trim removed 1 base at V and 4 bases at J, leaving 5 bases unmatched. CDR3 length: 15 residues. CDR1 and CDR2 from the germline V gene are SGHRS and YFSETQ. The complete variable domain, with remaining parts taken from reference TRBV5-1 and TRBJ2-3, reads KAGVTQTPRYLIKTRGQQVTLSCSPISGHRSVSWYQQTPGQGLQFLFEYFSETQRNKGNFPGRFSGRQFSNSRSEMNVSTLELGDSALYLCASSLFGQGPDTQYFGPGTRLTVL.

The CDR3 DNA sequence: TGTGCCAGCAGTCACCGCCCGGACAGGGCCAGCTCTGGGGCCAACGTCCTGACTTTC. Amino acid sequence: CASSHRPDRASSGANVLTF. J is TRBJ2-6 and V is TRBV6-4; 8 bases map to TRBD1. There are 19 residues in the CDR3. J lost 0 bases, V lost 5 bases, and 12 bases had no gene match. In germline, CDR1 is MRHNA, CDR2 SNTAGT.

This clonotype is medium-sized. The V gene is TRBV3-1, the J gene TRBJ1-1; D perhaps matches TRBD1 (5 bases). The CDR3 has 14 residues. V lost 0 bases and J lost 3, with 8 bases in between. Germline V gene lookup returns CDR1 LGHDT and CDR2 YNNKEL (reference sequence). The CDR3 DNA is TGTGCCAGCAGCCAAGAGCCGGGGGACACTGAAGCTTTCTTT. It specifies CASSQEPGDTEAFF. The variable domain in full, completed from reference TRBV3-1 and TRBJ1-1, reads DTAVSQTPKYLVTQMGNDKSIKCEQNLGHDTMYWYKQDSKKFLKIMFSYNNKELIINETVPNRFSPKSPDKAHLNLHINSLELGDSAVYFCASSQEPGDTEAFFGQGTRLTVV.

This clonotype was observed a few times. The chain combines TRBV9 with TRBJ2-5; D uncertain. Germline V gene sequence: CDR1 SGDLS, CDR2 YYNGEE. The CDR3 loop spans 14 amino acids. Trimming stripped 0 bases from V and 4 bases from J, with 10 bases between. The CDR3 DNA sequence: TGTGCCAGCAGCGTAGGGGCAGATCGAGAGACCCAGTACTTC. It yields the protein CASSVGADRETQYF.

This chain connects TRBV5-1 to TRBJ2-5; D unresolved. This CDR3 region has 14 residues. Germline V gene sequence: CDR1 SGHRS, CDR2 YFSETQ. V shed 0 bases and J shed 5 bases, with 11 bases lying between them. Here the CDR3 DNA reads TGCGCCAGCAGCTTGGCCTCTCCTCGGGAGACCCAGTACTTC. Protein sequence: CASSLASPRETQYF.

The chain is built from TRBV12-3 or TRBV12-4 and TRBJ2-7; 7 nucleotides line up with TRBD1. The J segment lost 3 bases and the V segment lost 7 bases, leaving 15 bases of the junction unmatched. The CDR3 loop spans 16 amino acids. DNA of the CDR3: TGTGCCAGCACCATAGGGGGCAGGGGTAATCTCTACGAGCAGTACTTC. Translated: CASTIGGRGNLYEQYF.

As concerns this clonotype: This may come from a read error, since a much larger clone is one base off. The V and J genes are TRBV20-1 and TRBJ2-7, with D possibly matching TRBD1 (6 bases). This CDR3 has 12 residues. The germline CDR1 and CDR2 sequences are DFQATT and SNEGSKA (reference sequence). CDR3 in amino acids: CSASKGQYGQYF. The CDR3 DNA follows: TGCAGTGCTAGTAAGGGACAATACGGGCAGTACTTC.

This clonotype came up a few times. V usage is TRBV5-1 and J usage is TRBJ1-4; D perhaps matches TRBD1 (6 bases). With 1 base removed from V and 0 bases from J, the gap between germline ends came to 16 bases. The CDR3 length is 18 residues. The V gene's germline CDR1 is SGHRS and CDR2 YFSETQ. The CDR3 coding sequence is TGCGCCAGCAGCTTGTACGGGGCAGGGGATACAACTAATGAAAAACTGTTTTTT. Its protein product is CASSLYGAGDTTNEKLFF. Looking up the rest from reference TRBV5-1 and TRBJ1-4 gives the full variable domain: KAGVTQTPRYLIKTRGQQVTLSCSPISGHRSVSWYQQTPGQGLQFLFEYFSETQRNKGNFPGRFSGRQFSNSRSEMNVSTLELGDSALYLCASSLYGAGDTTNEKLFFGSGTQLSVL.

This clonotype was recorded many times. CDR3 DNA: TGTGCCAGCAGCTCCCTTGGGGTCGGGAAACTGTTTTTT. Protein sequence: CASSSLGVGKLFF. The chain couples TRBV7-9 to TRBJ1-4, with D uncertain. V was clipped by 4 bases and J by 11 bases, with 14 bases between them. CDR1 is SEHNR and CDR2 is FQNEAQ in the germline V gene (reference sequence). The CDR3 has 13 amino acids.

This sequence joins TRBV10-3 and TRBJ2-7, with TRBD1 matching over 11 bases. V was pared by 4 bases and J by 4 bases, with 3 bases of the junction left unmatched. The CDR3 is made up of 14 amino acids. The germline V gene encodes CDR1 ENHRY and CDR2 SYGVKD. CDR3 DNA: TGTGCCATCAGTGCCCGGGACAGGGGGTACGAGCAGTACTTC. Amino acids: CAISARDRGYEQYF.

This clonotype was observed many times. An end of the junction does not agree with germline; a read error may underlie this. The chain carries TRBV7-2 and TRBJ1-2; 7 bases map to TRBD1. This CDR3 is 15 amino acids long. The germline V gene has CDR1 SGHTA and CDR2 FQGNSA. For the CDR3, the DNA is TGTGCCAGCAGCCGGAACCAGGGGCAGGGGGATCCCCCATCATTC. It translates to CASSRNQGQGDPPSF.

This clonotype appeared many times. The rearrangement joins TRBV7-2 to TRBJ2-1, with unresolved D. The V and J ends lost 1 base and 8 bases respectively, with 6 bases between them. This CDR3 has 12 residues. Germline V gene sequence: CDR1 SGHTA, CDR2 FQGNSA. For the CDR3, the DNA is TGTGCCAGCAGCTTAGTTAGGGATGAGCAGTTCTTC. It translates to CASSLVRDEQFF.